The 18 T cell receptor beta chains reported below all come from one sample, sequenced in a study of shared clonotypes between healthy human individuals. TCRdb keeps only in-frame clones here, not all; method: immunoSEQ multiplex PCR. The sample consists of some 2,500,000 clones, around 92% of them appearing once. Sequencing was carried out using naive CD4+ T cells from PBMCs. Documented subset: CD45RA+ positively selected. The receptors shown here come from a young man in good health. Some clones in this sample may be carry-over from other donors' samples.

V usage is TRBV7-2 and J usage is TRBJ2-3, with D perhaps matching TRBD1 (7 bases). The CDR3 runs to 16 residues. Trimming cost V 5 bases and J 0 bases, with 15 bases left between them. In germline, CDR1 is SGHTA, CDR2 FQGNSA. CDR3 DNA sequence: TGTGCCAGCAGCAGAGGGGGCGGGATGAGCACAGATACGCAGTATTTT. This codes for CASSRGGGMSTDTQYF.

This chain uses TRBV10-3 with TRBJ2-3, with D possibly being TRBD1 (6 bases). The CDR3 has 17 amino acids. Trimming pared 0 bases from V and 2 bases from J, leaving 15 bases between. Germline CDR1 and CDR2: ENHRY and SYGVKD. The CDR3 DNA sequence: TGTGCCATCAGTGAGTCCGGGACAACTCCTATCACAGATACGCAGTATTTT. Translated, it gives CAISESGTTPITDTQYF.

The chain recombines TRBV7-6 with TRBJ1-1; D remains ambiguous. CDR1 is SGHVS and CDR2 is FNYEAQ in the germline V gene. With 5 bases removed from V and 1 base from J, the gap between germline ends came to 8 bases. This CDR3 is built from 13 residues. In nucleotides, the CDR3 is TGTGCCAGCAGCGACTACAGGAACACTGAAGCTTTCTTT. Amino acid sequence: CASSDYRNTEAFF.

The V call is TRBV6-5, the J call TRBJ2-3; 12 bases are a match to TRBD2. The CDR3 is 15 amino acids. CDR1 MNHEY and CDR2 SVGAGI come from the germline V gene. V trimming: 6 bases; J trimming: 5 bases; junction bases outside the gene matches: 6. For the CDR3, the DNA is TGTGCCAGCAGCCCTGGACTAGCGGGAAGAGATACGCAGTATTTT. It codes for CASSPGLAGRDTQYF.

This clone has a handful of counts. CDR3 loop: CASVGITGELFF. The CDR3 DNA is TGTGCCAGCGTAGGGATCACCGGGGAGCTGTTTTTT. The chain links TRBV25-1 to TRBJ2-2, with unresolved D. V lost 8 bases and J 4 bases, leaving 8 bases between the germline ends. CDR1 is MGHDK and CDR2 is SYGVNS in the germline V gene. This CDR3 has 12 amino acids.

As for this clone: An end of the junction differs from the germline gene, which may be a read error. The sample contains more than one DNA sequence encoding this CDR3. The DNA of the CDR3 is TGTGCCAGCAGCTTGGGACTAGAGGCAGATACGCAGTATTTT. This sequence encodes CASSLGLEADTQYF. The chain is built from TRBV5-1 and TRBJ2-3; 8 bases fit TRBD2. CDR1 and CDR2 (germline): SGHRS, YFSETQ. The length of the CDR3 is 14 residues.

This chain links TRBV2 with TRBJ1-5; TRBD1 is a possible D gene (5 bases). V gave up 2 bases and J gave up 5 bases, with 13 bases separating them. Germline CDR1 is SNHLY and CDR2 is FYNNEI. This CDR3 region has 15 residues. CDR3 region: CASSEWGSGDQPQHF. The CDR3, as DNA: TGTGCCAGCAGTGAATGGGGCAGTGGAGATCAGCCCCAGCATTTT.

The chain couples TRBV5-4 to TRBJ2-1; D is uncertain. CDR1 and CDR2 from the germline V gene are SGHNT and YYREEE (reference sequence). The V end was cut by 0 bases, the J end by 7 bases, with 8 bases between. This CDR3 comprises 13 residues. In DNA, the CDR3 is TGTGCCAGCAGCTTGGGCTTCCTTAATGAGCAGTTCTTC. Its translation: CASSLGFLNEQFF.

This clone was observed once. As DNA, the CDR3 is TGTGCCAGCAGTATTAGGGCCAGCACCAACACTGAAGCTTTCTTT. Translated: CASSIRASTNTEAFF. The V gene is TRBV2, the J gene TRBJ1-1, with D unclear. CDR1 and CDR2 (germline): SNHLY, FYNNEI. The CDR3 totals 15 residues. Trimming took 5 bases from V and 2 from J, leaving 15 bases between them.

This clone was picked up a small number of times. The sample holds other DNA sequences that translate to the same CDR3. CDR3 protein: CASSLTATNEKLFF. CDR3 in DNA: TGCGCCAGCAGCTTGACAGCAACTAATGAAAAACTGTTTTTT. The rearrangement uses TRBV5-1 and TRBJ1-4; D call uncertain. The CDR3 is 14 residues long. With 1 base removed from V and 0 bases from J, the gap between germline ends came to 4 bases. CDR1 and CDR2 (germline): SGHRS, YFSETQ.

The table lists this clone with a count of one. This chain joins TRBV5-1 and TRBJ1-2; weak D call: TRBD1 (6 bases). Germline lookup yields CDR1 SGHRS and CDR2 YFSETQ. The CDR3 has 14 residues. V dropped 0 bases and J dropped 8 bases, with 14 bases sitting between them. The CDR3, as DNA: TGCGCCAGCAGCTTGGGCCAGGGGTCTGGAGGCTACACCTTC. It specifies CASSLGQGSGGYTF.

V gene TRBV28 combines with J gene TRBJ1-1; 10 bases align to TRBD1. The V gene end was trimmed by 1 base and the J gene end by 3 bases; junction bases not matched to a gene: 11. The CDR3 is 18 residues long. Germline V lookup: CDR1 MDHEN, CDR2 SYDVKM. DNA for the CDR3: TGTGCCAGCAGTTTATCAATGTGGGACAGGGGTTCGTACACTGAAGCTTTCTTT. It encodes CASSLSMWDRGSYTEAFF.

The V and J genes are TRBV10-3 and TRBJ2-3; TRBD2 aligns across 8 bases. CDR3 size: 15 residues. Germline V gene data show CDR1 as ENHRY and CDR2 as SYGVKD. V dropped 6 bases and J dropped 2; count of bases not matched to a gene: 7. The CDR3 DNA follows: TGTGCCATCAGGGAGGCTAGCGGGTTCACAGATACGCAGTATTTT. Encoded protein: CAIREASGFTDTQYF.

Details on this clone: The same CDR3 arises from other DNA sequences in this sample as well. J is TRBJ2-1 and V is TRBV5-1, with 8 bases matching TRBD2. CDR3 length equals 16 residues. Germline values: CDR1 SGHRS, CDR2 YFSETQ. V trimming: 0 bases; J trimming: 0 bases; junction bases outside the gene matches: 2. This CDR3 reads CASSLESGSSYNEQFF. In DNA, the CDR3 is TGCGCCAGCAGCTTGGAAAGCGGGAGCTCCTACAATGAGCAGTTCTTC.

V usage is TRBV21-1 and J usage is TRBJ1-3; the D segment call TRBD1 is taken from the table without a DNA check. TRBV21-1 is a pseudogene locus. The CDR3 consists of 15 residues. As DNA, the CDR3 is TGTGCCAGCAGCACTCCCTCGGGACAGGGAAACACCATATATTTT. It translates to CASSTPSGQGNTIYF.

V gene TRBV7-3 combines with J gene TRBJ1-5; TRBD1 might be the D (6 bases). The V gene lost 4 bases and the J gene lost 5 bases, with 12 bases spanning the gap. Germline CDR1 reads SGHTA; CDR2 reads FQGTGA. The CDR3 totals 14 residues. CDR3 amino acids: CASSSGQPYQPQHF. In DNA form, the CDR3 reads TGTGCCAGCAGCTCCGGACAGCCTTATCAGCCCCAGCATTTT.

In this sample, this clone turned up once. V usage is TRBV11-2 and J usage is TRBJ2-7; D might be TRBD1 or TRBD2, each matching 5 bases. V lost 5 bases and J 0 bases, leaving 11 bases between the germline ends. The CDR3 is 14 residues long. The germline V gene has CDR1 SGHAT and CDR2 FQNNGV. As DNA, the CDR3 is TGTGCCAGCAGCACCGGGACGAACTCCTACGAGCAGTACTTC. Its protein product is CASSTGTNSYEQYF.

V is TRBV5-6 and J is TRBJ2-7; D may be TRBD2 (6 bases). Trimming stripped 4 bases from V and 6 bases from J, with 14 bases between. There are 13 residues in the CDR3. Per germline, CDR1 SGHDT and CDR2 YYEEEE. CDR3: CASSLTRLGEQYF. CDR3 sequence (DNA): TGTGCCAGCAGCCTGACTAGACTCGGCGAGCAGTACTTC.